This is a list of T cell receptor beta chains from one sample in a study of PD-1 blockade in classical Hodgkin lymphoma. This table comes from immunoSEQ multiplex PCR, and its TCRdb copy is limited to in-frame clones, with some not included. The table shows roughly 27,000 clones, with around 92% occurring only once. The sample taken for sequencing was CD4+ T cells from blood. These receptors came from a human donor with classical Hodgkin lymphoma. Both conserved end residues are part of each CDR3. Each record gives: clone size, J gene, D gene, V gene, CDR3 DNA, CDR3 protein. The D gene is left open where the match is weak. Some rows have no size entry. The others give once, few or many, or a class for an expanded clone.

- TRBJ2-5 TRBD2 TRBV19 TGTGCCAGTAGCAGGGAGACTAGCGGGAGGGCCCTGGAGACCCAGTACTTC CASSRETSGRALETQYF
once TRBJ2-1 - TRBV28 TGTGCCTCGCGGGGCTACAATGAGCAGTTCTTC CASRGYNEQFF
- TRBJ2-3 TRBD1 TRBV7-6 TGTGCCAGCAGCCTGGACAGGGGTAAACAGTATTTT CASSLDRGKQYF
- TRBJ2-2 - TRBV9 TGTGCCAGCACCCGGCGGGCGGGGAACACCGGGGAGCTGTTTTTT CASTRRAGNTGELFF
- TRBJ2-3 TRBD2 TRBV2 TGTGCCAGCAGACTAGCGGGATCAGGAGATACGCAGTATTTT CASRLAGSGDTQYF
- TRBJ2-1 TRBD2 TRBV19 TGTGCCAGTAGTATAGTAGCGGGAGGAGGGAGGAATGAGCAGTTCTTC CASSIVAGGGRNEQFF
- TRBJ2-5 - TRBV7-3 TGTGCCAGCAGCTTAAGCTACACAGAGACCCAGTACTTC CASSLSYTETQYF
- TRBJ1-1 - TRBV28 TGTGCCAGCAGCCGATCGGGGGGGGCCACTGAAGCTTTCTTT CASSRSGGATEAFF
- TRBJ2-2 TRBD1 TRBV7-6 TGTGCCAGCAGCTTAGAACAGGGGGCCGGAAACACCGGGGAGCTGTTTTTT CASSLEQGAGNTGELFF
- TRBJ2-5 - TRBV9 TGTGCCAGCAGCGGGGTCAAAGAGACCCAGTACTTC CASSGVKETQYF
- TRBJ1-2 TRBD1 TRBV19 TGTGCCAGTAGTTCTTCGGGACAGGGCTATGGCTACACCTTC CASSSSGQGYGYTF
- TRBJ2-1 TRBD2 TRBV4-1 TGCGCCAGCAGCCAAGACTCCACTTCCGGGACTAGCGATAATGAGCAGTTCTTC CASSQDSTSGTSDNEQFF
- TRBJ2-7 TRBD1 TRBV10-3 TGTGCCATCAGTGGTCGGACAGGCGGCTCCGAGCAGTACTTC CAISGRTGGSEQYF
once TRBJ2-5 - TRBV28 TGTGCCAGCAGCCCGGACAGTCTGGAGACCCAGTACTTC CASSPDSLETQYF
- TRBJ2-7 TRBD1 TRBV27 TGTGCCAGCAGTTTAAAGGGACAGGGGCCCCCCTACGAGCAGTACTTC CASSLKGQGPPYEQYF
once TRBJ1-5 - TRBV9 TGTGCCAGCAGCCGTGACAGGCATAATCAGCCCCAGCATTTT CASSRDRHNQPQHF
- TRBJ2-7 - TRBV11-3 TGTGCCAGCAGCCGTTCCGGGACATTGGGGGAGCAGTACTTC CASSRSGTLGEQYF
few TRBJ1-5 - TRBV18 TGTGCCAGCTCACCGCCCAGCAATCAGCCCCAGCATTTT CASSPPSNQPQHF
- TRBJ1-5 TRBD1 TRBV28 TGTGCCAGCAGTCGGACAGGGACTTTCACTCAGCCCCAGCATTTT CASSRTGTFTQPQHF
- TRBJ2-3 TRBD2 TRBV10-3 TGTGCCATCAGTGATTCCGGGAGGGCCTCAGATACGCAGTATTTT CAISDSGRASDTQYF
- TRBJ2-5 TRBD1 TRBV7-6 TGTGCCAGCAGCTTAGTAGGGACAGGGGCGGAAGAGACCCAGTACTTC CASSLVGTGAEETQYF
- TRBJ2-4 - TRBV9 TGTGCCAGCAGCGCCCCCGCCAAAAACATTCAGTACTTC CASSAPAKNIQYF
once TRBJ2-7 - TRBV7-8 TGTGCCAGCAGCTCCCTGCTCTCCTACGAGCAGTACTTC CASSSLLSYEQYF
once TRBJ2-5 - TRBV2 TGTGCCAGCCTCCGGGGGGCGACGGAGACCCAGTACTTC CASLRGATETQYF
few TRBJ1-1 TRBD1 TRBV30 TGTGCCTGGTTGGGACAGAAGAACACTGAAGCTTTCTTT CAWLGQKNTEAFF
- TRBJ2-7 TRBD2 TRBV2 TGTGCCAGCAGTGCCCGACTAGCGGGAGTATACTACGAGCAGTACTTC CASSARLAGVYYEQYF
- TRBJ2-2 TRBD1 TRBV5-1 TGCGCCAGCAGCACGGACAGGGCCTTGAACACCGGGGAGCTGTTTTTT CASSTDRALNTGELFF
- TRBJ2-1 - TRBV18 TGTGCCAGCTCACCGGACAAAAGCAGTGAGCAGTTCTTC CASSPDKSSEQFF
- TRBJ2-5 - TRBV5-6 TGTGCCAGCAGCTTTGGAGGCCGGAGGTTTAGGGGCCAAGAGACCCAGTACTTC CASSFGGRRFRGQETQYF
- TRBJ2-7 - TRBV5-1 TGCGCCAGCAGCTCGGAGGGGGCGGATGAGCAGTACTTC CASSSEGADEQYF
- TRBJ2-1 - TRBV7-9 TGTGCCAGCAGCTTAGACCTAGCGTCCCACAATGAGCAGTTCTTC CASSLDLASHNEQFF
- TRBJ1-1 TRBD1 TRBV9 TGTGCCAGCAGCCCAAAGGGGGCTTGGAACACTGAAGCTTTCTTT CASSPKGAWNTEAFF
- TRBJ1-6 - TRBV7-8 TGTGCCAGCAGCTTACCTCCGGGGGGGAATAATTCACCCCTCCACTTT CASSLPPGGNNSPLHF
- TRBJ1-4 - TRBV7-2 TGTGCCAGCAGCTCGGGACTTTATGAAAAACTGTTTTTT CASSSGLYEKLFF
- TRBJ2-7 - TRBV2 TGTGCCGTAGGACAGAGTGCCGAGCAGTACTTC CAVGQSAEQYF
- TRBJ1-5 TRBD1 TRBV28 TGTGCCAGCAGTTTAGGGACCAGGGGGCTCCAGCCCCAGCATTTT CASSLGTRGLQPQHF
- TRBJ2-3 TRBD2 TRBV28 TGTGCCAGCAGTTCCCCCGGTAGCGGGAAGAGAGATACGCAGTATTTT CASSSPGSGKRDTQYF
- TRBJ1-2 - TRBV19 TGTGCCAGTAGTACACCGGGTCGCAACTATGGCTACACCTTC CASSTPGRNYGYTF
- TRBJ1-2 - TRBV28 TGTGCCAGTGAACCGAACTTAACTGCTGGCTACACCTTC CASEPNLTAGYTF
- TRBJ2-1 TRBD1 TRBV10-3 TGTGCCATCAGACAGGGGTTGTACAATGAGCAGTTCTTC CAIRQGLYNEQFF
- TRBJ2-4 - TRBV19 TGTGCCAGTAGCCCGAACAGGGTCCTAGCCAAAAACATTCAGTACTTC CASSPNRVLAKNIQYF
few TRBJ2-1 - TRBV28 TGTGCCAGCAGTACTAGCTTTGGTGAGCAGTTCTTC CASSTSFGEQFF
once TRBJ1-1 - TRBV6-5 TGTGCCAGCAGTTATTTCAACATGAACACTGAAGCTTTCTTT CASSYFNMNTEAFF
few TRBJ2-7 - TRBV10-3 TGTGCCATCAGTGGGGGACAATCCTACGAGCAGTACTTC CAISGGQSYEQYF
few TRBJ1-2 - TRBV27 TGTGCCAGCAGTCCACATACACCTAACTATGGCTACACCTTC CASSPHTPNYGYTF
- TRBJ2-7 TRBD1 TRBV6-5 TGTGCCAGCAGTTCCCCCGGGACAGCCTCCTACGAGCAGTACTTC CASSSPGTASYEQYF
- TRBJ1-1 - TRBV5-6 TGTGCCAGCTCCCCCTTCGAGGAGAACACTGAAGCTTTCTTT CASSPFEENTEAFF
- TRBJ2-7 TRBD2 TRBV10-2 TGCGCCAGCATCAGGGCGGGAGGGCCCAACGAGCAGTACTTC CASIRAGGPNEQYF
- TRBJ1-3 - TRBV6-4 TGTGCCAGCAGACCCTCGGAGACGGCCCGGGACACCATATATTTT CASRPSETARDTIYF
- TRBJ2-5 - TRBV7-9 TGTGCCAGCAGCCCGGGATTCCCTGGGGAGACCCAGTACTTC CASSPGFPGETQYF
- TRBJ2-7 TRBD2 TRBV6-5 TGTGCCAGCAGTTACGTTACTAGCGGTTCCTACGAGCAGTACTTC CASSYVTSGSYEQYF
- TRBJ1-3 - TRBV11-3 TGTGCCAGCAGCCCAACAGGGTTAACTGGAAACACCATATATTTT CASSPTGLTGNTIYF
- TRBJ1-5 TRBD1 TRBV4-2 TGTGCCAGCAGCCAAGCGCAGGGGGCTAGTCAGCCCCAGCATTTT CASSQAQGASQPQHF